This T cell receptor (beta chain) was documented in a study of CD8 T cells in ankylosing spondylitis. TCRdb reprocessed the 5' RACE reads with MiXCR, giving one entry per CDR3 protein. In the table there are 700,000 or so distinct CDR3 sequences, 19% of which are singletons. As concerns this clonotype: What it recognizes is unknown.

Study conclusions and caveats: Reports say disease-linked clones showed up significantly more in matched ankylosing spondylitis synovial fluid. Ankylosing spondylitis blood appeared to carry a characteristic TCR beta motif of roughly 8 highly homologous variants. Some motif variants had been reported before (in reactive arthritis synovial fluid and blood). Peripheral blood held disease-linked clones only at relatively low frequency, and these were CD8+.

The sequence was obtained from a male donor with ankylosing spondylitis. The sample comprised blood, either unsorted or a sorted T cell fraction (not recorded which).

CDR3 nucleotides: TGTGCCACCAGTGACACGACTAGCGGGAGGGCCCCGGAGACCCAGTACTTC. Its protein is CATSDTTSGRAPETQYF. This chain links TRBV24-1 with TRBJ2-5; 14 bases are shared with TRBD2. The CDR3 consists of 17 residues. V shed 4 bases, J shed 5 bases, and the junction held 8 bases outside the gene matches. Germline V gene sequence: CDR1 KGHDR, CDR2 SFDVKD.